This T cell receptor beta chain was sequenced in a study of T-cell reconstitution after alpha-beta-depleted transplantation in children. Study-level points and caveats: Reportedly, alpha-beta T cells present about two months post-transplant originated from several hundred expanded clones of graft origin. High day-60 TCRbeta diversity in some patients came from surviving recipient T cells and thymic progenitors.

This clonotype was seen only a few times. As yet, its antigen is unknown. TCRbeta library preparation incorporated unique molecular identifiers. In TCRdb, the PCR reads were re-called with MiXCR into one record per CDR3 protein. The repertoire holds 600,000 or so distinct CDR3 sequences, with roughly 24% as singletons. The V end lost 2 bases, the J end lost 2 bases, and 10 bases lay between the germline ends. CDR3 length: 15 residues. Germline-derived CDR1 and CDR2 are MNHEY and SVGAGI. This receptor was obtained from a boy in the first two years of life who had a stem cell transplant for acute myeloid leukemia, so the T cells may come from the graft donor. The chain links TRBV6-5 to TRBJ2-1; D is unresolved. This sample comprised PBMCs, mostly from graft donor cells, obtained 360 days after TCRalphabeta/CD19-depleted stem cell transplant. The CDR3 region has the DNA TGTGCCAGCAGTTACGTGACTCAGACCTACAATGAGCAGTTCTTC. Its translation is CASSYVTQTYNEQFF.